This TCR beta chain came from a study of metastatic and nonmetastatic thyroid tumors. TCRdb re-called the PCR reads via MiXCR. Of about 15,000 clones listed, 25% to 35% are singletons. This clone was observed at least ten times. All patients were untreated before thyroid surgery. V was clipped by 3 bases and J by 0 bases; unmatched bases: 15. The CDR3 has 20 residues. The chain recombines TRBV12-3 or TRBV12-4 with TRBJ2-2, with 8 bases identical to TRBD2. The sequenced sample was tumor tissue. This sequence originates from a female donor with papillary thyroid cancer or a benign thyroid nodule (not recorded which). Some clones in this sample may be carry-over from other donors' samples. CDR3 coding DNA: TGTGCCAGCAGTTTCTTCCCAGGACGGGGTAGCGGGACGAACACCGGGGAGCTGTTTTTT. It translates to CASSFFPGRGSGTNTGELFF.